This T cell receptor (beta chain) stems from a study of CXCR3-negative and CXCR3-positive naive CD8 T cells. About the study: Per-library TRB read counts averaged about 1.5 +/- 0.3 million, adding up to about 140 million in total. Study results and limitations: CXCR3-positive naive cells carried more hydrophobic TRB CDR3s than CXCR3-negative naive cells did.

The authors gated naive CD8+ T cells as CD45RO-CCR7+CD27+CD95-. The study made its TRB cDNA libraries by 5' RACE, adding UMI labels. TCRdb reprocessed the 5' RACE reads, with one entry per CDR3 protein and no DNA. With about 62,000 distinct CDR3 sequences in the sample, the ten largest clones hold about 4.5%. As for this clonotype: Its antigen is not known.

The receptor's source is a human donor in good health. Some clones in this sample may be carry-over from other donors' samples. Sequencing input: naive CXCR3- CD8+ T cells from blood. Subset given: CD45RO-CCR7+CD27+CD95- naive CD8+ T cells lacking CXCR3 (TNR3-).

CDR3 sequence reads: CASSFMGGPETQYF. This sequence joins TRBV7-9 and TRBJ2-5; TCRdb calls TRBD1, which cannot be checked without DNA. The germline CDR1 and CDR2 sequences are SEHNR and FQNEAQ (reference sequence). This CDR3 is built from 14 residues.